This TCR beta chain was identified in a study of blood T cell repertoires in COVID-19. Study-wide context: Acute and convalescent COVID-19 samples came from the United States, Italy and Spain. Sources were T cells, B-cell-depleted T cells, or PBMCs; the material itself was cDNA or gDNA.

TCRdb keeps only in-frame clones here, not all; method: immunoSEQ multiplex PCR. The table has about 200,000 clones, roughly four fifths seen once; the top ten hold 12%. J lost 0 bases, V lost 5 bases, and 3 bases had no gene match. The CDR3 covers 13 residues. Per the germline V gene, CDR1 is GTSNPN and CDR2 is SVGIG (reference sequence). Cohort 3 donors were reported recovered after two negative PCRs, clearance, or symptom resolution. This TCR was recovered from a man aged 40-49 years who had recovered from COVID-19. The chain uses TRBV30 and TRBJ1-1; 7 bases map to TRBD1. Sequencing used PBMCs or T cells enriched from blood (not recorded which). CDR3 sequence reads: CAWGGQLNTEAFF. DNA for the CDR3: TGTGCCTGGGGGGGACAGCTGAACACTGAAGCTTTCTTT.